The present entry profiles one T cell receptor (beta chain) with its context. This clonotype has ten or more counts. The target of this receptor is not known. Per-base quality was not reported, and no clone a single base away is much larger than it. This record belongs to a study of neurological immune-mediated disorders (dated by TCRdb to the late 2010s). With regard to the full study: Among the approximately 35 multiple sclerosis patients, relapsing-remitting MS accounted for approximately 31 and secondary progressive MS accounted for 3. Peripheral blood TCR-beta repertoires from patients with HTLV-I-associated myelopathy (HAM/TSP), patients with multiple sclerosis, and healthy controls were compared in the study using UMI-based sequencing. Longitudinal samples, technical triplicates and paired sorted CD4+ and CD8+ T-cell subsets, alongside PBMC samples, were included among the roughly 97 TCR-beta libraries. The cohort was made up of approximately 65 subjects, consisting of 15 or so HAM/TSP patients, about 34 multiple sclerosis patients and around 20 healthy controls.

The germline V gene (reference sequence) sets CDR1 to DFQATT and CDR2 to SNEGSKA. Its CDR3 holds 12 amino acids, cysteine through phenylalanine. Only the CDR3 DNA is retained, 36 bases long and in frame from the first base. The junction shows trimming of 5 bases on V and 5 bases on J, plus 12 bases between the germline ends. What the study reported, not specific to this receptor: No clinical or MRI features were associated with the MS cluster, and the authors said that larger cohorts are needed. In a phylogenetic analysis, the repertoires of 18 out of 34 MS patients fell into a single cluster of related CDR3 sequences, pointing to a possible signature at the repertoire level. Across subjects, expanded clones never shared an identical CDR3 amino acid sequence, which suggests that the TCR-beta repertoires in every group were private. TCR clonal expansion was greatest in HAM/TSP patients and smallest in MS patients, who ranked below even healthy controls.

cDNA was synthesized by template-switch 5'RACE using a primer with a 10-nucleotide random unique molecular identifier that tagged each TCR transcript. Every sequencing run covered 15-18 subjects and yielded more than 180 million TCR-beta sequences. The RNeasy kit was used for extraction of total RNA. TCR-beta VDJ regions were amplified with primers for the TCR constant region and the 5'RACE anchor, using the KAPA Real-time Library Amplification kit. A first PCR added sample indexes and Illumina adaptors, after which a second PCR increased the library yield. After Ampure bead purification, the roughly 650 bp TCR product was size-selected on a 2% E-gel SizeSelection system. Before pooling, libraries had their quality checked on a Bioanalyzer, their concentration measured with Qubit, and their quantity determined with the Kapa Library Quantification kit. An Illumina HiSeq 2500 was used to sequence the libraries paired-end at 2 x 150 bp. To increase sequence diversity, about 25-31% phiX was spiked into each library pool. The paper's processing steps were these. The quality-filtered reads were processed with the UMI-based MiGEC pipeline, whose error correction step removed more than 80% of the raw TCR sequences. IMGT germline references were used for alignment of VDJ genes, and clonotypes were defined by a unique CDR3 amino acid sequence together with V-J genes. Clonal expansion, Shannon diversity and CDR3 relatedness were evaluated with VDJtools (CalcPairwiseDistances, ClusterSamples), while phylogenetic trees were built in CLCbio workbench. Expanded clones were defined as having at least 8 unique UMIs, based on coefficient-of-variation modelling across technical triplicates. The public sequencing data were trimmed at Q25 with fastp and processed into clonotypes with MiXCR by TCRdb, which kept only in-frame beta chains. Merged by CDR3 protein, the rows form single entries marked with the most common genes and DNA. The V and J calls and clone size are TCRdb's, not the authors'. The table for this sample lists 130,000 or so distinct CDR3 sequences; roughly 3.2% of them were counted only once. Over 1% of the sample belongs to the ten largest clones.

For the unsorted PBMC libraries, 2 million PBMCs were stored in RNAlater at -80 degrees C until RNA extraction and were used to generate the libraries. The multiple sclerosis patients were enrolled in a US clinical protocol that used magnetic resonance imaging to evaluate disease progression. PBMCs were separated from peripheral blood using Ficoll-Hypaque density gradient centrifugation and then cryopreserved in liquid nitrogen. This clonotype was obtained from a woman in her twenties or thirties with multiple sclerosis. The sample comprised PBMCs. This chain is built from TRBV20-1 and TRBJ1-1; the D gene lacks a confident call. CDR3 reads: CSAGRKGTEAFF. The nucleotide sequence is TGCAGTGCTGGCAGGAAAGGGACTGAAGCTTTCTTT.